This T cell receptor (beta chain) comes out of a study of blood T cell repertoires in COVID-19. Source study methods: Amplifying reference gene primers gave estimates of nucleated cell counts. Data came from immunoSEQ multiplex PCR; TCRdb stores just in-frame clones and leaves some out. V and J calls and clone size are given by that table; D and trimming were obtained from the DNA. The sample yields some 64,000 clones, roughly four fifths seen once. CDR1 MDHEN and CDR2 SYDVKM come from the germline V gene. The V end lost 3 bases, the J end lost 4 bases, and 9 bases lay between the germline ends. There are 13 residues in the CDR3.

The chain recombines TRBV28 with TRBJ1-2; no firm D call. The specimen was peripheral blood. The source is a man in his 60s with acute or convalescent COVID-19. CDR3 loop: CASSLPSGYGYTF. CDR3 sequence (DNA): TGTGCCAGCAGTTTGCCGTCCGGCTATGGCTACACCTTC.